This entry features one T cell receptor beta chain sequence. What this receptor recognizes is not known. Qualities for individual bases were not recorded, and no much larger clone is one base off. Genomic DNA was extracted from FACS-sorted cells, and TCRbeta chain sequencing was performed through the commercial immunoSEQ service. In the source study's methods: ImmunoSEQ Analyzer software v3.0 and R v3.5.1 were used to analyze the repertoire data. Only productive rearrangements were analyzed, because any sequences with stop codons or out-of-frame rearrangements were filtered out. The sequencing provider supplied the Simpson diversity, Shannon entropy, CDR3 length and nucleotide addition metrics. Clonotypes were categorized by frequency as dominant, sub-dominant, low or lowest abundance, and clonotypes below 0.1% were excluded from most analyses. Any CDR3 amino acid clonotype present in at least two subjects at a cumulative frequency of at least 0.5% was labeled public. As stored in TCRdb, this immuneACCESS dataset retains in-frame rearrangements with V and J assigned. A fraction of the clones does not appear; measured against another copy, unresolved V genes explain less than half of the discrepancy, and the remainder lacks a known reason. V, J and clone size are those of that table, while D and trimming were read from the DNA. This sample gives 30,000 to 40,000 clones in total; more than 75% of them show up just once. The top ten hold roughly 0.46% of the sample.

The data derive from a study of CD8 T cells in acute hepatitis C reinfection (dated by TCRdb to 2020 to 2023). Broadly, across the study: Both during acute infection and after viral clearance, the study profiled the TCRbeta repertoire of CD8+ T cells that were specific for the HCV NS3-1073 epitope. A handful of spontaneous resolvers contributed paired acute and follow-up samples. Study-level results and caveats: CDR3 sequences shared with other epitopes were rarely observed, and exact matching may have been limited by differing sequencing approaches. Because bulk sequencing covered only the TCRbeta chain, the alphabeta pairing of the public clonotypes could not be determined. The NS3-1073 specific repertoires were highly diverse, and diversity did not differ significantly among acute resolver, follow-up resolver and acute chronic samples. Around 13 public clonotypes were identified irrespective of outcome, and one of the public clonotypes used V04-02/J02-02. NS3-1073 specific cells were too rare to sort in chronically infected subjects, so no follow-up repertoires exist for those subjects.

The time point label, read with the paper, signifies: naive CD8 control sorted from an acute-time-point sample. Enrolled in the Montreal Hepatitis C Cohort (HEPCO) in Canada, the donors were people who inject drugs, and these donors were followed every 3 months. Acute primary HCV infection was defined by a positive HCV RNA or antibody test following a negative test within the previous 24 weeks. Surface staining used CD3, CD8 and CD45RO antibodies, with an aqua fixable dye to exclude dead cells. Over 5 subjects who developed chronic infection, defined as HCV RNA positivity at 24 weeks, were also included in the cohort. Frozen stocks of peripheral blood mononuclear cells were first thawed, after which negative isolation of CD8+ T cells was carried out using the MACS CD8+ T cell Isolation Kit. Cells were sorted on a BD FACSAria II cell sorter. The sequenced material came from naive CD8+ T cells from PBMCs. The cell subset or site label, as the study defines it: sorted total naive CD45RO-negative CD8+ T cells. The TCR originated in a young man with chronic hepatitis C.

The encoded CDR3 is CASSLSASYEQYF. Here is the DNA: TGTGCCAGCAGTTTATCAGCCTCCTACGAGCAGTACTTC. The chain is made from TRBV6-5 and TRBJ2-7, with the D gene not clear enough to name. V loses 4 bases of germline sequence and J loses 0 bases, and the interval between the two ends is 7 bases. The CDR3 numbers 13 residues from cysteine through phenylalanine. The retained sequence is limited to the CDR3, 39 bases, with the frame set at the first base. Taken from the germline V gene, the CDR1 and CDR2 loops are MNHEY and SVGAGI.